The sequence of this T cell receptor (beta chain) was determined in a study of T cells in Graves' hyperthyroidism and ophthalmopathy. In the study overall: Peripheral blood collection took place at initial diagnosis, before any treatment. Broader study findings: Ophthalmopathy was told apart from stable hyperthyroidism by a 13 V-J model. Most thyroid clonotypes expanded above 0.001 appeared in blood too.

There are many counts of this clonotype. The target antigen is unknown. CDR1 is MDHEN, CDR2 SYDVKM, per germline. V lost 2 bases, J lost 3 bases, and 14 bases lay in between. CDR3 size: 15 residues. RNA transcripts gave rise to amplified TCR beta CDR3 regions. HTBI primers drove first-round RT-PCR of the TCR CDR3. TCRdb recomputed calls from the multiplex PCR reads with MiXCR, one row per CDR3 protein. The sample yields around 600,000 distinct CDR3 sequences, more than 13% seen once. Sequenced material: blood. The source is a woman aged 18-29 years with Graves' ophthalmopathy. The chain recombines TRBV28 with TRBJ2-7, with D perhaps matching TRBD2 (5 bases). DNA of the CDR3: TGTGCCAGCAGTTTAATGACCGGGATTAGCTACGAGCAGTACTTC. Amino acid sequence: CASSLMTGISYEQYF.